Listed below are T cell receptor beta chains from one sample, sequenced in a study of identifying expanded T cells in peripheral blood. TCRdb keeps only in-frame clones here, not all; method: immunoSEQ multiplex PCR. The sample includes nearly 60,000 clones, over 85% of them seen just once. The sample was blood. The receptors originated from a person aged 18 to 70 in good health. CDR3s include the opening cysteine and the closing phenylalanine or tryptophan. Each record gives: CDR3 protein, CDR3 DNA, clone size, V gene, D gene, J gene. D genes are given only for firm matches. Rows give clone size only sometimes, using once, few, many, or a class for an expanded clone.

CDR3 protein: CASSQGAWGNTIYF
CDR3 DNA: TGTGCCAGCAGCCAGGGGGCTTGGGGAAACACCATATATTTT
clone size: .
V gene: TRBV14
D gene: .
J gene: TRBJ1-3

CDR3 protein: CATSRGQAWAGELFF
CDR3 DNA: TGTGCCACCAGCAGAGGACAGGCCTGGGCCGGGGAGCTGTTTTTT
clone size: once
V gene: TRBV15
D gene: .
J gene: TRBJ2-2

CDR3 protein: CASSVQGARETQYF
CDR3 DNA: TGTGCCAGCAGCGTACAGGGGGCAAGGGAGACCCAGTACTTC
clone size: .
V gene: TRBV9
D gene: TRBD1
J gene: TRBJ2-5

CDR3 protein: CASSFWSGTGYNEQFF
CDR3 DNA: TGTGCCAGCAGCTTTTGGTCCGGGACTGGTTACAATGAGCAGTTCTTC
clone size: once
V gene: TRBV5-6
D gene: .
J gene: TRBJ2-1

CDR3 protein: CASSQGPGDGYTF
CDR3 DNA: TGCGCCAGCAGCCAAGGCCCTGGGGACGGCTACACCTTC
clone size: few
V gene: TRBV4-3
D gene: .
J gene: TRBJ1-2

CDR3 protein: CASSPPGVGSYEQYF
CDR3 DNA: TGTGCCAGCAGTCCCCCAGGGGTGGGATCCTACGAGCAGTACTTC
clone size: once
V gene: TRBV28
D gene: .
J gene: TRBJ2-7

CDR3 protein: CASSRGLNTEAFF
CDR3 DNA: TGTGCCAGCAGCCGGGGGTTGAACACTGAAGCTTTCTTT
clone size: once
V gene: TRBV6-4
D gene: .
J gene: TRBJ1-1

CDR3 protein: CASSQVLGRREETDTQYF
CDR3 DNA: TGCGCCAGCAGCCAAGTATTGGGTCGCCGGGAGGAAACAGATACGCAGTATTTT
clone size: .
V gene: TRBV4-1
D gene: TRBD2
J gene: TRBJ2-3

CDR3 protein: CASSVGTSTDTQYF
CDR3 DNA: TGTGCCAGCAGCGTAGGAACGAGCACAGATACGCAGTATTTT
clone size: .
V gene: TRBV9
D gene: .
J gene: TRBJ2-3

CDR3 protein: CASSGYLADTQYF
CDR3 DNA: TGTGCCAGCAGCGGTTACCTAGCAGATACGCAGTATTTT
clone size: .
V gene: TRBV7-2
D gene: .
J gene: TRBJ2-3

CDR3 protein: CASSVTPLGLTDTQYF
CDR3 DNA: TGTGCCAGCAGCGTCACACCTCTCGGACTGACAGATACGCAGTATTTT
clone size: .
V gene: TRBV9
D gene: .
J gene: TRBJ2-3

CDR3 protein: CASSQEVRGSLSYEQYF
CDR3 DNA: TGCGCCAGCAGCCAAGAGGTGCGGGGATCCCTTTCCTACGAGCAGTACTTC
clone size: .
V gene: TRBV4-1
D gene: .
J gene: TRBJ2-7

CDR3 protein: CAWRSKGAGGNTIYF
CDR3 DNA: TGTGCCTGGAGGTCGAAGGGGGCAGGTGGAAACACCATATATTTT
clone size: once
V gene: TRBV30
D gene: TRBD1
J gene: TRBJ1-3

CDR3 protein: CASSLGLTYEQYF
CDR3 DNA: TGCGCCAGCAGCTTGGGACTAACCTACGAGCAGTACTTC
clone size: .
V gene: TRBV5-1
D gene: .
J gene: TRBJ2-7